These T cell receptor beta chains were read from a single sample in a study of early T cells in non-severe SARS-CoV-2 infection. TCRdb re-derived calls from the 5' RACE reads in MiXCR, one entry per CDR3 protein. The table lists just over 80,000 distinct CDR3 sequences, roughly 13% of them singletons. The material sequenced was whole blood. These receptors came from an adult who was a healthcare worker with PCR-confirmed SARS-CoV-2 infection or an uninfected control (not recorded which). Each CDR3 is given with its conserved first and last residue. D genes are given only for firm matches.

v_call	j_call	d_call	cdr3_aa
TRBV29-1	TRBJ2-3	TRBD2	CSVRRTSGGRDTQYF
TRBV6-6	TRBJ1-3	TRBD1	CASRSDRVGNTIYF
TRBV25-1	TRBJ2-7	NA	CASSVLFGTGEQYF
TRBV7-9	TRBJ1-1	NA	CASSRGMDTEAFF
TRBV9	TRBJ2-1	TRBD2	CASSGGLAGGRNEQFF
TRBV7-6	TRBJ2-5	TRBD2	CASSFFGGGTQETQYF
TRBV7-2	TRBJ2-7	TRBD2	CASSLRAGAYEQYF
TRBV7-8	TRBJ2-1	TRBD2	CASSLVPSRAGGKDNEQFF
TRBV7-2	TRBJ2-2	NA	CASSPQTGRAGELFF
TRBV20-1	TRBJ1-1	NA	CSAPDIRSTEAFF
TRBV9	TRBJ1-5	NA	CASSVGVEDQPQHF
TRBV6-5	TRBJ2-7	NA	CASSDSNVEQYF
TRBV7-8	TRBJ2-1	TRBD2	CASSPPRVPRTSGGAWNEQFF
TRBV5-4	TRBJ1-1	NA	CASSLEGRNTEAFF
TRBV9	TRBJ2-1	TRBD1	CASSATGQVRQFF
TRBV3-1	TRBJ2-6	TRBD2	CASSQGNGGASGANVLTF
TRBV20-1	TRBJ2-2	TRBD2	CSARVASGGFAGELFF
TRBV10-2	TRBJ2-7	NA	CASSGLQTGATYEQYF
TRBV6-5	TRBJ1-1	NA	CASGLQRNTEAFF
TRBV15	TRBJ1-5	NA	CATRETGDLANQPQHF
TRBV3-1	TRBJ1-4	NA	CASSHRTSSEKLFF
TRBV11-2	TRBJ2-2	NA	CASSLAGENTGELFF
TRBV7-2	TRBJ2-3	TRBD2	CASSLELRGVGTDTQYF
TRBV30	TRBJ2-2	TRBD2	CAWRREGRDSGELFF
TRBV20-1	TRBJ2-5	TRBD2	CSASTDSGVETQYF
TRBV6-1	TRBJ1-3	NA	CASRALAASSGNTIYF
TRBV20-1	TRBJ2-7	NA	CSARGSGDEQYF
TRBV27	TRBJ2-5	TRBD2	CASSLASGRSQETQYF
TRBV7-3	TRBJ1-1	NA	CASSLDPRQTEAFF
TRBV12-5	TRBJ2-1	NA	CASGLQVNEQFF
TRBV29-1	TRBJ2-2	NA	CSAPVDTGELFF
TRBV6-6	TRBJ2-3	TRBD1	CASSYLRGQLIPTTDTQYF
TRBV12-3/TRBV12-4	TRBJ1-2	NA	CASSLDRIYGYTF
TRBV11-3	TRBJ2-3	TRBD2	CASSLGVAGLSDTQYF
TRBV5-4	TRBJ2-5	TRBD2	CASSLGSSGGPETQYF
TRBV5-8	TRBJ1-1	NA	CASSFLGGMEAFF
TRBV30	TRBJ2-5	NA	CAWSIGRGQETQYF
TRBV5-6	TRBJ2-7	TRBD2	CASSWGTSGGSYEQYF
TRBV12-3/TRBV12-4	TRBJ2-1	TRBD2	CASSFDAGGPRNEQFF
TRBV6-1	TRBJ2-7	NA	CASSDSWGALYEQYF
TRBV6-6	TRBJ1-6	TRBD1	CATREGTGTNSPLHF
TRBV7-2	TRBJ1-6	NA	CASSLRDVNSPLHF
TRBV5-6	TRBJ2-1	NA	CASSLRSTGANEQFF
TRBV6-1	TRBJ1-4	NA	CASSEALPGLKLFF
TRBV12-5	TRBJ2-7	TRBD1	CASAPTGGSYEQYF
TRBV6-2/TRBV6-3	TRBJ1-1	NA	CASRQTGGDTEAFF
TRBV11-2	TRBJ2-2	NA	CATGGELFF
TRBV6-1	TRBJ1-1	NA	CASSAGGGTEAFF
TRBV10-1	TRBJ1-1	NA	CASSEFPDSLHGTEAFF
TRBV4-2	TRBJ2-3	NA	CASSQAGGETDTQYF
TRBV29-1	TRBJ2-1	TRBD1	CSATRQGGFYNEQFF
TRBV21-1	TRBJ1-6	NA	CASVDRVDSPLHF
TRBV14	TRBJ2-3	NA	CASSQDPLAYADTQYF